This TCR beta chain was identified during a study of CD8 T cells in Susac syndrome. The CDR3 is 14 amino acids. Trimming took 4 bases from V and 0 from J, leaving 8 bases between them. Germline loops: CDR1 LGHDT, CDR2 YNNKEL (reference sequence). Random hexamers were used to reverse transcribe roughly 0.45 to 1 ug of RNA. Multiplex PCR with immunoSEQ amplified the TCR beta CDR3 across 54 Vbeta and 13 Jbeta. TCRdb recomputed calls from the immunoSEQ multiplex PCR reads with MiXCR, one row per CDR3 protein. The sample has some 150,000 distinct CDR3 sequences, approximately 93% seen once. The receptor comes from a human donor in good health. This sequence joins TRBV3-1 and TRBJ2-3; D unresolved. The sequencing input was CD4+ T cells from PBMCs. The CDR3 protein is CASSLQLSTDTQYF. CDR3 coding DNA: TGTGCCAGCAGCCTTCAACTGAGCACAGATACGCAGTATTTT.